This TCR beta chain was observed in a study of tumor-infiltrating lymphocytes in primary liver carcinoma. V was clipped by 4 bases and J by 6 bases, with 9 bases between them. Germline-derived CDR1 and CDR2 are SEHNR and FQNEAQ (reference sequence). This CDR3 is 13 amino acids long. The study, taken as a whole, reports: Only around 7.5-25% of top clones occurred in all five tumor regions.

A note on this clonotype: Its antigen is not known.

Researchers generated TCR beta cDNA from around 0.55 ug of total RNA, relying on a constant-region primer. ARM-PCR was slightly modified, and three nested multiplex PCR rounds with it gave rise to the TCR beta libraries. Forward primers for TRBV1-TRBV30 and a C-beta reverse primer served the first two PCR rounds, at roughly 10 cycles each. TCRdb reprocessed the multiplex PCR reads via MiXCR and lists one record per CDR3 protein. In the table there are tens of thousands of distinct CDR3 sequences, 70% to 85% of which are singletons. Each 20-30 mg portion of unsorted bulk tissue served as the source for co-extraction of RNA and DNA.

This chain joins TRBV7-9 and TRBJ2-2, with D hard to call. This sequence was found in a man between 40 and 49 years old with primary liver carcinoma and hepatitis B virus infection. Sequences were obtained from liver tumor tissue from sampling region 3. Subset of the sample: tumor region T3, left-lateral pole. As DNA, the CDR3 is TGTGCCAGCAGCTATAGGGAAGCCGGGGAGCTGTTTTTT. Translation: CASSYREAGELFF.